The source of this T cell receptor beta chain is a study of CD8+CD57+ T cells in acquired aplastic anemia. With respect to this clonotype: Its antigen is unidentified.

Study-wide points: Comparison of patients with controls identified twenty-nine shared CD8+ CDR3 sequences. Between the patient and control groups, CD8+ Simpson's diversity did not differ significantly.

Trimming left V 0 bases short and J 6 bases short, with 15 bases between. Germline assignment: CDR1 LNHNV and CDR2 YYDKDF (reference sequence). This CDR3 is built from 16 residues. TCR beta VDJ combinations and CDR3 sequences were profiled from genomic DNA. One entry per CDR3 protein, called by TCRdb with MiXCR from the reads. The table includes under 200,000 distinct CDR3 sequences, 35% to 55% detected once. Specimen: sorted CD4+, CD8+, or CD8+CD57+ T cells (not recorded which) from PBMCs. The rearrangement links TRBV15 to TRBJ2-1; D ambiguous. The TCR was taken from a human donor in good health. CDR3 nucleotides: TGTGCCACCAGCAGAGATCTACCGCGTCCAGGCAATGAGCAGTTCTTC. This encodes CATSRDLPRPGNEQFF.